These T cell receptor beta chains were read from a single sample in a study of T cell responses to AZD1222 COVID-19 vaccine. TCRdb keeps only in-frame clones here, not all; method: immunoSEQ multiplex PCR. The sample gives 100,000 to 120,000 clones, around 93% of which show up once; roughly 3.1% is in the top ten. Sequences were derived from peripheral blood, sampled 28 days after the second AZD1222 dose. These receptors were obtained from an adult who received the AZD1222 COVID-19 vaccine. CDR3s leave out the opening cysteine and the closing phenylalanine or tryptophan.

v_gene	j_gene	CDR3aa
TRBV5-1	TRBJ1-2	ASSLGQLLSTDDYT
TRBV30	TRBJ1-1	AWIVGRLNTEAF
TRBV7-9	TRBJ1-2	ASRRTESYGYT
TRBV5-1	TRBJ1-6	ASSPLGGARNSPLH
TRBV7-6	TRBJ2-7	ASSLHRTDRAVLGEQY
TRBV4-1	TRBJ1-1	ASSQEGPNTEAF
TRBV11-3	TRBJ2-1	ASSLGYNEQF
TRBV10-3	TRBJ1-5	AISERGQDQPQH
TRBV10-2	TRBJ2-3	ASKSSEDTQY
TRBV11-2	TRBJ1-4	ASIEAGTGAEKLF
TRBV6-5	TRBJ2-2	ASSPGLARPGELF
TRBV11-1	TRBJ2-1	ASSLVTSGANEQF
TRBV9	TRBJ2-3	ASSESRGGVNTQY
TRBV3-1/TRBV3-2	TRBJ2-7	ASSQAGLAGGPNEQY
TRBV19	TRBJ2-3	ASSPRLVDTQY
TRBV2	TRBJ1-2	ASREGRPSNYGYT
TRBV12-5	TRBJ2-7	ASGLVLFGQGAYEQY
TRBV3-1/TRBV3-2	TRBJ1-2	ASSYLPGGNYGYT
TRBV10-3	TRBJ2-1	AISESIGRGQLYNEQF
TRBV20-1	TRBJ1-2	SAWEYGYT
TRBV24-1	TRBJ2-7	ATSERRGRGPFTSSYYEQY
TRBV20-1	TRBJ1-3	SARWQNTIY
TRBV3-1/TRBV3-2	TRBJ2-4	ASSQGGLAKNIQY
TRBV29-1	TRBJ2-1	SVGDYNEQF
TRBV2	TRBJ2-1	ASMRLAGNNEQF
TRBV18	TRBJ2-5	ASSPQGVQETQY
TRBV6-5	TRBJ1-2	ATQRMTDWGDGYT
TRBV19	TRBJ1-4	ASSMVGELSNEKLF
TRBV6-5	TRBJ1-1	ASSPLHAGTTEAF
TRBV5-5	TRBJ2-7	ASSLVRRAYEQY
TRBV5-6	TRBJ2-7	ASSVLETEQY
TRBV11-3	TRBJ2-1	ASSLGQGARKEQF
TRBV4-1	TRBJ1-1	ASSQPQGARGVNTEAF
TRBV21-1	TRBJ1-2	ASSMTNPYRCTASCGYT